This section outlines one T cell receptor (beta chain) sequence together with its context. The antigen remains unidentified. Time point given: week 11, during vaccination. A 20-mer mutant IDH1 peptide at 300 ug was injected subcutaneously with topical imiquimod. Data came from immunoSEQ multiplex PCR; TCRdb stores just in-frame clones and leaves some out. The data show approximately 40,000 clones, about four fifths seen once. These data belong to a study of a mutant IDH1 vaccine in newly diagnosed glioma. Findings and limits, study-wide: Pseudoprogression seemed unlinked to shifts in top peripheral T cell clonotypes.

Germline-derived CDR1 and CDR2 are LGHNA and YNFKEQ. V shed 5 bases and J 4 bases; nucleotides not matched to a gene: 4. The CDR3 totals 13 residues. This specimen was PBMCs, taken from a glioma patient whose treatment included an IDH1 peptide vaccine. The TCR originated in a man in his forties with glioma. V is TRBV4-2 and J is TRBJ1-2; 7 bases line up with TRBD1. CDR3 sequence reads: CASSSDRVYGYTF. The CDR3 nucleotides are TGTGCCAGCAGCTCAGACAGGGTCTATGGCTACACCTTC.